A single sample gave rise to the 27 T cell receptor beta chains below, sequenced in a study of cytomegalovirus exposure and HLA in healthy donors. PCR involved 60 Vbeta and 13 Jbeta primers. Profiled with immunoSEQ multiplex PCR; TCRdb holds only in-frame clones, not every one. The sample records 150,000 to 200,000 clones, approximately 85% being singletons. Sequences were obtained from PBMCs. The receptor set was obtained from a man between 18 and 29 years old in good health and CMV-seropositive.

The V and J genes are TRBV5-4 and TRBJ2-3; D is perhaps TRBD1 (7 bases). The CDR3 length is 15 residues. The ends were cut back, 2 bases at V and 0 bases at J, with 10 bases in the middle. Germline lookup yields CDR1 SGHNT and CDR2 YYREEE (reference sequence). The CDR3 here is CASSFGGQSTDTQYF. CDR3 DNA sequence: TGTGCCAGCAGCTTCGGGGGACAGAGCACAGATACGCAGTATTTT.

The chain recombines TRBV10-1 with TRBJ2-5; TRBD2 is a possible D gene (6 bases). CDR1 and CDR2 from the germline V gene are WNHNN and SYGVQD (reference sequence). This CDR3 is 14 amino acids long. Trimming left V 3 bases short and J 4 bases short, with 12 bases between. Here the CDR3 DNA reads TGCGCCAGCAGTGAATCGGGAGTTGGAGAGACCCAGTACTTC. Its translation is CASSESGVGETQYF.

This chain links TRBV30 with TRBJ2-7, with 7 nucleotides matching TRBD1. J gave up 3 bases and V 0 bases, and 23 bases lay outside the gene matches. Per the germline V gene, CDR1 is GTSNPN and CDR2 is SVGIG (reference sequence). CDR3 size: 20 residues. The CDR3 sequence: CAWSVPWRVQGQARGYEQYF. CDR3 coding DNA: TGTGCCTGGAGTGTACCCTGGCGCGTGCAAGGACAGGCCCGAGGCTACGAGCAGTACTTC.

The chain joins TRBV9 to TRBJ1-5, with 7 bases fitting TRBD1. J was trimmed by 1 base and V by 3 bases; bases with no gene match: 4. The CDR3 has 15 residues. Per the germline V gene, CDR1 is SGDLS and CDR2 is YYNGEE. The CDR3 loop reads CASSAGGMSNQPQHF. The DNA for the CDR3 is TGTGCCAGCAGCGCAGGGGGTATGAGCAATCAGCCCCAGCATTTT.

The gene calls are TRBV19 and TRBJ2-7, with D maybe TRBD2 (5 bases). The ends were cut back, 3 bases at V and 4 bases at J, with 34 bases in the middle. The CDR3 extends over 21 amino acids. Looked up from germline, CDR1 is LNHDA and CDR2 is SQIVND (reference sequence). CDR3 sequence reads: CASSMGFRYRRGKREAYEQYF. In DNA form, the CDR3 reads TGTGCCAGTAGTATGGGTTTCCGTTACCGACGGGGAAAACGAGAAGCTTACGAGCAGTACTTC.

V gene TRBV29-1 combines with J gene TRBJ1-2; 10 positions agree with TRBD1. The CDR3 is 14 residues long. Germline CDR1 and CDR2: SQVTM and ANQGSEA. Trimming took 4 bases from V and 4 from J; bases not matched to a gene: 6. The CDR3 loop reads CSVAGTGDGYGYTF. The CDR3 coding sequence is TGCAGCGTTGCCGGGACAGGGGATGGCTATGGCTACACCTTC.

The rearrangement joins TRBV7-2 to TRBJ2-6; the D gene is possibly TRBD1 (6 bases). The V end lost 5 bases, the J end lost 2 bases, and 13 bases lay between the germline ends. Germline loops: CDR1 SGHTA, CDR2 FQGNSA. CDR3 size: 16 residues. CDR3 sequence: CASSPRTVTGANVLTF. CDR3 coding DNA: TGTGCCAGCAGCCCCCGGACAGTGACTGGGGCCAACGTCCTGACTTTC.

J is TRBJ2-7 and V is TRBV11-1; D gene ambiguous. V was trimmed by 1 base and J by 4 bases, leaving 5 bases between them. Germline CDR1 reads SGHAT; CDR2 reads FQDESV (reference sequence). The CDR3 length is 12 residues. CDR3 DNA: TGTGCCAGCAGCTTAGACAGTTACGAGCAGTACTTC. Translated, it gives CASSLDSYEQYF.

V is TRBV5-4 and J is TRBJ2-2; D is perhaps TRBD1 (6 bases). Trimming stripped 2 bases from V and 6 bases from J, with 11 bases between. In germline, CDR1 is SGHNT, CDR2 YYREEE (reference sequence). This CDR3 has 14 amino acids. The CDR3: CASSFSTGPGELFF. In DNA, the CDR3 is TGTGCCAGCAGCTTTTCGACAGGACCCGGGGAGCTGTTTTTT.

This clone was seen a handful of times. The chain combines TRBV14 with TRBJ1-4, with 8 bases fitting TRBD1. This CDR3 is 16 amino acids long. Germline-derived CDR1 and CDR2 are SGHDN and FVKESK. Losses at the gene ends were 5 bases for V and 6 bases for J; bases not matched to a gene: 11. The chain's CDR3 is CASSSARDRTYEKLFF. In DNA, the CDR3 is TGTGCCAGCAGCTCTGCCCGGGACAGGACATATGAAAAACTGTTTTTT. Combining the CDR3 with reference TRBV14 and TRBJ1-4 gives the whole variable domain EAGVTQFPSHSVIEKGQTVTLRCDPISGHDNLYWYRRVMGKEIKFLLHFVKESKQDESGMPNNRFLAERTGGTYSTLKVQPAELEDSGVYFCASSSARDRTYEKLFFGSGTQLSVL.

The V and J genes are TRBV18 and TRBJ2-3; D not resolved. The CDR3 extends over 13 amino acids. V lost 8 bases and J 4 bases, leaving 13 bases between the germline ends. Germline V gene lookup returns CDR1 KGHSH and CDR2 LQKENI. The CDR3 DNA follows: TGTGCCAGCCTACCTTACCACCCAGATACGCAGTATTTT. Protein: CASLPYHPDTQYF.

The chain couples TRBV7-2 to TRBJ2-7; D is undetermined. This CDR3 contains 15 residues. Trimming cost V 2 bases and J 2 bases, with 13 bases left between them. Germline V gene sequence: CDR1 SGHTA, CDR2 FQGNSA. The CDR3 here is CASSLIPPPTYEQYF. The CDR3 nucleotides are TGTGCCAGCAGCTTAATCCCTCCCCCTACCTACGAGCAGTACTTC.

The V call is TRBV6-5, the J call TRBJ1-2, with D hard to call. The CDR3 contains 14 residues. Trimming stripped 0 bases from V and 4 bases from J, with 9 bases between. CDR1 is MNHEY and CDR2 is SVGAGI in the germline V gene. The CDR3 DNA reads TGTGCCAGCAGTTACTCGAGTGGGAGCTATGGCTACACCTTC. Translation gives CASSYSSGSYGYTF.

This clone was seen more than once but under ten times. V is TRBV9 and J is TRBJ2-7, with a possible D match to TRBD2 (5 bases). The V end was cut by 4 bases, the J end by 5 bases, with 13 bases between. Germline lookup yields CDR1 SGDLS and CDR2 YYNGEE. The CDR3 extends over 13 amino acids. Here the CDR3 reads CASSPRTADEQYF. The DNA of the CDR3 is TGTGCCAGCAGCCCGAGGACTGCAGACGAGCAGTACTTC. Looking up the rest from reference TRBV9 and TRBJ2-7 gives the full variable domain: DSGVTQTPKHLITATGQRVTLRCSPRSGDLSVYWYQQSLDQGLQFLIQYYNGEERAKGNILERFSAQQFPDLHSELNLSSLELGDSALYFCASSPRTADEQYFGPGTRLTVT.

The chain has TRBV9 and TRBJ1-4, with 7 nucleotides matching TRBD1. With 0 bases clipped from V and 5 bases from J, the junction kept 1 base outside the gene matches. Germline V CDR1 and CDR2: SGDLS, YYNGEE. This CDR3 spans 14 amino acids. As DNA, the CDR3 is TGTGCCAGCAGCGTAGCAGGGGGGAATGAAAAACTGTTTTTT. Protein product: CASSVAGGNEKLFF.

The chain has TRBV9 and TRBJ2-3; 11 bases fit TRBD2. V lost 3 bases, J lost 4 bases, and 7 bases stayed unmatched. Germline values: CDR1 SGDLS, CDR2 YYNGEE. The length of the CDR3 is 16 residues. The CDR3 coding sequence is TGTGCCAGCAGCGGGTCTAGCGGGGGGTCGTCAGATACGCAGTATTTT. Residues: CASSGSSGGSSDTQYF.

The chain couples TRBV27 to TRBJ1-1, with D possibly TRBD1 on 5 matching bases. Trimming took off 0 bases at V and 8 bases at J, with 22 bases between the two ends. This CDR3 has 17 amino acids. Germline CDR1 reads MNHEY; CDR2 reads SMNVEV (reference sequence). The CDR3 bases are TGTGCCAGCAGTTTATCGCCGGATGGGGCCTTACAGGAAGAAGCTTTCTTT. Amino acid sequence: CASSLSPDGALQEEAFF.

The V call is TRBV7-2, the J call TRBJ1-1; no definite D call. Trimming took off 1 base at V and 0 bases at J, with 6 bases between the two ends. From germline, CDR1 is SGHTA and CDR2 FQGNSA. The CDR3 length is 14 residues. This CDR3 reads CASSLVPMNTEAFF. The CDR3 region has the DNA TGTGCCAGCAGCTTAGTTCCTATGAACACTGAAGCTTTCTTT. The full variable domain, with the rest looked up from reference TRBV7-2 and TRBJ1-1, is GAGVSQSPSNKVTEKGKDVELRCDPISGHTALYWYRQSLGQGLEFLIYFQGNSAPDKSGLPSDRFSAERTGGSVSTLTIQRTQQEDSAVYLCASSLVPMNTEAFFGQGTRLTVV.

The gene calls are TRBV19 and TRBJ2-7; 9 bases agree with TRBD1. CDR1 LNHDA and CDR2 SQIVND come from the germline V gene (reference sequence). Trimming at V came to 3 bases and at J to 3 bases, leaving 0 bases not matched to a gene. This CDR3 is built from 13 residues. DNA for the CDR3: TGTGCCAGTAGTATGACAGGGGGCTACGAGCAGTACTTC. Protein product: CASSMTGGYEQYF.

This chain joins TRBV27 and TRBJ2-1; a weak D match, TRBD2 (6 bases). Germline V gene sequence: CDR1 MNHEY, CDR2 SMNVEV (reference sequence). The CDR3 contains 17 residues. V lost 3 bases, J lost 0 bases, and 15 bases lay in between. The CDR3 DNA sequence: TGTGCCAGCAGTTTTAATGCGGACTACCGCTCCTACAATGAGCAGTTCTTC. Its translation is CASSFNADYRSYNEQFF.

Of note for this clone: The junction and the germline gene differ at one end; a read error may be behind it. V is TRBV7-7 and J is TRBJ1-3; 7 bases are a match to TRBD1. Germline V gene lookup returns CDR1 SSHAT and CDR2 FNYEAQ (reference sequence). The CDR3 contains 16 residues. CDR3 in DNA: TGTGCTAGCAGCTTAGTTTCCACAGGGGCTGGAAACACCATATATTTT. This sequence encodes CASSLVSTGAGNTIYF.

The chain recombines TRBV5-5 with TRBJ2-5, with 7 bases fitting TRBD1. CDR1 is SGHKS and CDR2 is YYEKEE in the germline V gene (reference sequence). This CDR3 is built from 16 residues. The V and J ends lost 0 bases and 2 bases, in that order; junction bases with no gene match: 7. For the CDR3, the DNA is TGTGCCAGCAGCTTGGTAGGGGACAGAAGACAAGAGACCCAGTACTTC. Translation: CASSLVGDRRQETQYF.

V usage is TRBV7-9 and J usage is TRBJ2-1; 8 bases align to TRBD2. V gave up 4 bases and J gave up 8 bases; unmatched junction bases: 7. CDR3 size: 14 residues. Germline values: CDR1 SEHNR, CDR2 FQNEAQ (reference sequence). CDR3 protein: CASSSRGLAYEQFF. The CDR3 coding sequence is TGTGCCAGCAGCTCCCGAGGACTAGCCTATGAGCAGTTCTTC.

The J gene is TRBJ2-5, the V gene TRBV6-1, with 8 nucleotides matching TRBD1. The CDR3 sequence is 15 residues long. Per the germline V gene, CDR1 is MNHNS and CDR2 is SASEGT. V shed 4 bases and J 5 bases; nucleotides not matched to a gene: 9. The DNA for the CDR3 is TGTGCCAGCAGTGTGGAGCAGGGGGCTTTGGAGACCCAGTACTTC. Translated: CASSVEQGALETQYF.

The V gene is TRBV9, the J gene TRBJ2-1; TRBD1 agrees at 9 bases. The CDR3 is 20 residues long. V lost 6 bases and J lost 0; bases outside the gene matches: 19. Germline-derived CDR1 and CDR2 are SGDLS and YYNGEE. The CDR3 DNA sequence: TGTGCCAGCACCGGCCGGGGACAGGGTGTGTATCAGAGCTCCTACAATGAGCAGTTCTTC. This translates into CASTGRGQGVYQSSYNEQFF.

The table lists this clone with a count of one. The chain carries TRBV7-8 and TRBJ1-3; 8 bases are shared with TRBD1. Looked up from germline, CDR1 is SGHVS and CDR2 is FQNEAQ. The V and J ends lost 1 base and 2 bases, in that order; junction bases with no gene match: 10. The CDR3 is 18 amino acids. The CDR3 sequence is CASSLVFPRTGTGNTIYF. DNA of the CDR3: TGTGCCAGCAGCTTAGTATTTCCCCGGACAGGGACTGGAAACACCATATATTTT.

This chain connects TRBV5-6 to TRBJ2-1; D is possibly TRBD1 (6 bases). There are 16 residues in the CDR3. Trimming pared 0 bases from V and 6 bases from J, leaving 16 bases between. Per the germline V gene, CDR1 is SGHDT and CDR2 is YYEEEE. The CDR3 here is CASSLADRPLRNEQFF. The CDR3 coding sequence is TGTGCCAGCAGCTTGGCCGACAGGCCGCTCCGCAATGAGCAGTTCTTC.